These T cell receptor beta chains were read from a single sample in a study of blood T cell repertoires in COVID-19. TCRdb's table, derived via immunoSEQ multiplex PCR, lists solely in-frame clones and lacks some. Among 220,000 or so clones listed, about 83% were seen once. Sample: PBMCs or T cells enriched from blood (not recorded which). These receptors all come from a woman aged 40 to 49 who had recovered from COVID-19. Both conserved end residues are part of each CDR3. The size entry is marked missing in some rows and otherwise reads once, few, many or a size class.

cdr3_aa clone_size v_call
CAWSLRGGDGYTF - TRBV30
CASSQTSGVALEQYF - TRBV4-1
CASSQGRGFGELFF - TRBV4-1
CASSGSGLAGPTEQYF - TRBV5-1
CASRVALNTEAFF - TRBV5-1
CASSLDSLAGMNTGELFF - TRBV11-3
CASSEQRYTDTQYF - TRBV2
CASSLGASRGRADETQYF - TRBV11-2
CASSLTGGALRNEKLFF - TRBV7-2
CASSRLQGFPHEQYF - TRBV27
CASSLDSPGSSWVHEQYF - TRBV7-9
CSLLAGETDTQYF - TRBV29-1
CASSGQGIFTGELFF once TRBV10-2
CASSQERSGSYNEQFF - TRBV4-3
CASSLVQGGTGELFF - TRBV5-1
CASSVMPGMNTEAFF - TRBV9
CASSLARESEQYF - TRBV7-9
CASRTGGYGYTF once TRBV19
CASSRLAGQETQYF - TRBV3-1/TRBV3-2
CASSQEKQGAAGNTIYF - TRBV3-1/TRBV3-2
CSVRKLAGGFGGEQYF - TRBV29-1
CASSLVPRGSYNEQFF - TRBV7-6
CASSKGQASSYEQYF - TRBV5-1
CASSPTGEPYNEQFF few TRBV7-2